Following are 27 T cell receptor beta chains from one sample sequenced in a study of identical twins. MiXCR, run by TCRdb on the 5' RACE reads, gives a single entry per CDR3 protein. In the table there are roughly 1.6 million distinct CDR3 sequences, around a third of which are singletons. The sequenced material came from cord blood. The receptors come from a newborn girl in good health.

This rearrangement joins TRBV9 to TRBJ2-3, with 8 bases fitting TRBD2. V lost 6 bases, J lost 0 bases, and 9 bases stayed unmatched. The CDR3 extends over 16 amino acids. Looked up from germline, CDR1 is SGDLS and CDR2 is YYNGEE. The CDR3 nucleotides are TGTGCCAGCACCCCAAGACTAGCGTCTAGCACAGATACGCAGTATTTT. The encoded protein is CASTPRLASSTDTQYF.

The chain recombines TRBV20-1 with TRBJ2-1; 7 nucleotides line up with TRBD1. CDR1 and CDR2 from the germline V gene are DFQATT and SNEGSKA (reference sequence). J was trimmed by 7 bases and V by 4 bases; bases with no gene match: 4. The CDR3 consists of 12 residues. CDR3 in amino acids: CSAKTGLNEQFF. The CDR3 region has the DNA TGCAGTGCTAAGACAGGGTTAAATGAGCAGTTCTTC.

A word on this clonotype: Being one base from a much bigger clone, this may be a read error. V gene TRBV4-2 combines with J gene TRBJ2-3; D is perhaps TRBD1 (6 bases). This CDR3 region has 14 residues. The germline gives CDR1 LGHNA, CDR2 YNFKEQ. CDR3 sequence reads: CACSQSQGKDTQYF. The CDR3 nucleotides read TGTGCCTGCAGCCAATCCCAGGGGAAGGATACGCAGTATTTT.

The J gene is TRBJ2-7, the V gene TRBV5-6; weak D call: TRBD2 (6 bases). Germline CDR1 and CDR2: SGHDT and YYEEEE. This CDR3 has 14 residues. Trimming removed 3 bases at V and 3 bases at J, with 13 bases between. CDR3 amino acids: CASSSLGGVYEQYF. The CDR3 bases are TGTGCCAGCAGCTCCCTGGGGGGTGTCTACGAGCAGTACTTC.

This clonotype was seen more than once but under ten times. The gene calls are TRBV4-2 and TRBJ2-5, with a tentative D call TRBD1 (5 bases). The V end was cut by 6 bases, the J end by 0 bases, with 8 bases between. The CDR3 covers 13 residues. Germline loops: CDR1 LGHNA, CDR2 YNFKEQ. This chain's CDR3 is CASRSGYQETQYF. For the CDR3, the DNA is TGTGCCAGCAGATCAGGGTACCAAGAGACCCAGTACTTC.

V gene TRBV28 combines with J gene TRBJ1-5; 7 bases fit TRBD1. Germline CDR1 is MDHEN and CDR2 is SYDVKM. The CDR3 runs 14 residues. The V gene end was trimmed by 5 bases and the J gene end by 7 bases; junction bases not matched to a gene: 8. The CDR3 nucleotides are TGTGCCAGCAGTCTCGACAGGGCGCGGCAGCCCCAGCATTTT. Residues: CASSLDRARQPQHF.

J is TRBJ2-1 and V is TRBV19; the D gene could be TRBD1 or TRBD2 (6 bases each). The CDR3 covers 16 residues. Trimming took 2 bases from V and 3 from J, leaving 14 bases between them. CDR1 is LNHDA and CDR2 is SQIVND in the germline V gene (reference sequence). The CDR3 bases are TGTGCCAGTAGTATAAAGGGGGGAGTTGACTACAATGAGCAGTTCTTC. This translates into CASSIKGGVDYNEQFF.

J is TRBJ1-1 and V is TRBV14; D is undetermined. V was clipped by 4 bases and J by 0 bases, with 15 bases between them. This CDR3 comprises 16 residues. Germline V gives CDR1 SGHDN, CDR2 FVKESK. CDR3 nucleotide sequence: TGTGCCAGCAGCCCCCTCGGGCGCTCTGTGAACACTGAAGCTTTCTTT. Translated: CASSPLGRSVNTEAFF.

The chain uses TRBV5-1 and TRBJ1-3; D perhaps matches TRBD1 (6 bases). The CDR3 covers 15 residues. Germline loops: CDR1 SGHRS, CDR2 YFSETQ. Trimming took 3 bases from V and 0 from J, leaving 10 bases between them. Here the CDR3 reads CASSSTGTSGNTIYF. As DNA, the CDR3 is TGCGCCAGCAGCTCCACAGGGACCTCTGGAAACACCATATATTTT.

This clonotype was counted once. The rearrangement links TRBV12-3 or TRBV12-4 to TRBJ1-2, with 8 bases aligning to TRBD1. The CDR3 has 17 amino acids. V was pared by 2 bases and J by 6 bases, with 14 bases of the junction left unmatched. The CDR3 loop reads CASSLFPRTGHDHGYTF. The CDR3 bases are TGTGCCAGCAGTTTATTCCCTCGGACAGGGCACGACCATGGCTACACCTTC.

CDR3 in amino acids: CASSKPPGSSSYNSPLHF. CDR3 bases: TGTGCCAGCAGCAAACCACCGGGGTCTAGCTCCTATAATTCACCCCTCCACTTT. The chain recombines TRBV13 with TRBJ1-6; D unclear. The ends were cut back, 5 bases at V and 0 bases at J, with 17 bases in the middle. The CDR3 loop spans 18 amino acids. CDR1 and CDR2 (germline): PRHDT, FYEKMQ (reference sequence).

The CDR3 is CAWSVGGGQFF. CDR3 DNA: TGTGCCTGGAGTGTAGGAGGTGGGCAGTTCTTC. The V call is TRBV30, the J call TRBJ2-1; a possible D gene is TRBD2 (5 bases). Trimming shortened V by 0 bases and J by 12 bases, and 9 bases separated the two germline ends. The germline CDR1 and CDR2 sequences are GTSNPN and SVGIG (reference sequence). CDR3 size: 11 residues.

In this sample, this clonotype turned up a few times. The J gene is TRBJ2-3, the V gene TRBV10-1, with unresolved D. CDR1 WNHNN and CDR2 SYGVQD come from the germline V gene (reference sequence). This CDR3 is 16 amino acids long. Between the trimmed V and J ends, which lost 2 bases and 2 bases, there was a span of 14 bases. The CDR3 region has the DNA TGCGCCAGCAGTGAGACGCCCAACTCCGCCACAGATACGCAGTATTTT. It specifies CASSETPNSATDTQYF.

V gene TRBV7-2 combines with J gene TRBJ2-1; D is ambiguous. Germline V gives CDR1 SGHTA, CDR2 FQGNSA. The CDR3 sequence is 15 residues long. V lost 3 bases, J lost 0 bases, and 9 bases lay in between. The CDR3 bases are TGTGCCAGCAGCTTTAGGCCTCCCTCCTACAATGAGCAGTTCTTC. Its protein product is CASSFRPPSYNEQFF.

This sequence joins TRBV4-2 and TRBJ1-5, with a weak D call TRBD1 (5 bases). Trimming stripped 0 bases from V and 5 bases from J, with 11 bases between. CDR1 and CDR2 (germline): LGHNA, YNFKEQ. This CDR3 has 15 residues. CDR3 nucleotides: TGTGCCAGCAGCCAAGACGACAGTGGCTATCAGCCCCAGCATTTT. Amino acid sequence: CASSQDDSGYQPQHF.

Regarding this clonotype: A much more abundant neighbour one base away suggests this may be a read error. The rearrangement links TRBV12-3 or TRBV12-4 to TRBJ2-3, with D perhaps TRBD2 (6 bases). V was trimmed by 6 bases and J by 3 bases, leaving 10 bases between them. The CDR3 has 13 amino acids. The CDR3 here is CASRLGRTDTQYF. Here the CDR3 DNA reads TGTGCCAGCAGGCTCGGGAGAACAGATACGCAGTATTTT.

The CDR3 DNA reads TGTGCCAGCAGCTTAGATACTATAATGACCTACGAGCAGTACTTC. This encodes CASSLDTIMTYEQYF. V is TRBV7-9 and J is TRBJ2-7; D not certain. Germline CDR1 is SEHNR and CDR2 is FQNEAQ (reference sequence). The CDR3 has 15 amino acids. V lost 1 base and J 2 bases, leaving 12 bases between the germline ends.

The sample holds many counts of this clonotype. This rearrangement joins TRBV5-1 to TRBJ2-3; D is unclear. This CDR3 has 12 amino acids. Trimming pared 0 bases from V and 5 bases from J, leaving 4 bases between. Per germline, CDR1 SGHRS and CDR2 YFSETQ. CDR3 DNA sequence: TGCGCCAGCAGCTTGGAATTAGATACGCAGTATTTT. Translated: CASSLELDTQYF.

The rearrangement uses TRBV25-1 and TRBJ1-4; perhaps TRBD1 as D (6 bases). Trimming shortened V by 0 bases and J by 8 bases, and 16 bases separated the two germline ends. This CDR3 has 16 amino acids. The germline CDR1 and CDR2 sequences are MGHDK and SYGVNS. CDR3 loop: CASSEYTGRLKEKLFF. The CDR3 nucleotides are TGTGCCAGCAGTGAATATACAGGGAGGCTTAAAGAAAAACTGTTTTTT.

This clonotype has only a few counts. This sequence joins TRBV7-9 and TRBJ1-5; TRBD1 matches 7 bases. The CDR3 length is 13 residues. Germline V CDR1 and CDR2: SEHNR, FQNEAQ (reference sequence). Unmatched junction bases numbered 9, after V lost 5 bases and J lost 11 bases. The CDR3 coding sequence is TGTGCCAGCAGCCGAAGCCACAGGGGTACCCAGCATTTT. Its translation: CASSRSHRGTQHF.

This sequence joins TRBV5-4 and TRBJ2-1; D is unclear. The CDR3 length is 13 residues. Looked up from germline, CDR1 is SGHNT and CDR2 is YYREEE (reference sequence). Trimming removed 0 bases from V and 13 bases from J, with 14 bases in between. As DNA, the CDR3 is TGTGCCAGCAGCTTGGCCAGCCAAGAGACCCAGTTCTTC. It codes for CASSLASQETQFF.

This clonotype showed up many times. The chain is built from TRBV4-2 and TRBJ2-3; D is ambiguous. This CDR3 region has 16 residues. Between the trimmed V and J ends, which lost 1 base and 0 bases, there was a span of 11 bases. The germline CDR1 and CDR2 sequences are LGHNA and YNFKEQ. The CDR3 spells CASSQVSVVSTDTQYF. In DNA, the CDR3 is TGTGCCAGCAGCCAAGTGTCCGTCGTTAGCACAGATACGCAGTATTTT.

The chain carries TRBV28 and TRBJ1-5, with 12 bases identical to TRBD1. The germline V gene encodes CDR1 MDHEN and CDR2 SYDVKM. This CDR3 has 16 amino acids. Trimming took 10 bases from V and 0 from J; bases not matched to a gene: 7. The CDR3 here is CATRDRGRYSNQPQHF. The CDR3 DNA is TGTGCCACCCGGGACAGGGGGCGGTATAGCAATCAGCCCCAGCATTTT.

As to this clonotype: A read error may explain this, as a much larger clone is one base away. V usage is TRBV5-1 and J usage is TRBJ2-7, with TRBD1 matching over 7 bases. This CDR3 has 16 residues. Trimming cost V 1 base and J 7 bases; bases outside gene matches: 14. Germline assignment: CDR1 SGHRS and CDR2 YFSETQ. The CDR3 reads CASSLLTLQGGNEQYF. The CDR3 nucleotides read TGCGCCAGCAGCTTGCTGACACTCCAAGGGGGCAATGAGCAGTACTTC. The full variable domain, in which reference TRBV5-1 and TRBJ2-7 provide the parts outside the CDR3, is KAGVTQTPRYLIKTRGQQVTLSCSPISGHRSVSWYQQTPGQGLQFLFEYFSETQRNKGNFPGRFSGRQFSNSRSEMNVSTLELGDSALYLCASSLLTLQGGNEQYFGPGTRLTVT.

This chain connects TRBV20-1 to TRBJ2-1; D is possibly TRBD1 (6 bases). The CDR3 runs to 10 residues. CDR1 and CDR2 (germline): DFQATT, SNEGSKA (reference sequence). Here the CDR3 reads CRVQGNEQFF. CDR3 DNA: TGCAGGGTACAGGGTAATGAGCAGTTCTTC.

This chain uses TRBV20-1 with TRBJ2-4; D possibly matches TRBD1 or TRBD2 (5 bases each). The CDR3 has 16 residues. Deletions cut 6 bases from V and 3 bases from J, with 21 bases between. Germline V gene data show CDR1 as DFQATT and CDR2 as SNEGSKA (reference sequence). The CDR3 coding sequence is TGCAGTGCCGACGACAGCCTCCCGAGGGGCAAAAACATTCAGTACTTC. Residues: CSADDSLPRGKNIQYF.

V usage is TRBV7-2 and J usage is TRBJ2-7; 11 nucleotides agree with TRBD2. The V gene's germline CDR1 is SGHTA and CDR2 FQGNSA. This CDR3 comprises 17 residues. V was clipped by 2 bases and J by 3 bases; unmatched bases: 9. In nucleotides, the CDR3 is TGTGCCAGCAGCTTAACGCCGGGACTAGCGGCTATCTACGAGCAGTACTTC. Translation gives CASSLTPGLAAIYEQYF.